The 10 T cell receptor beta chains reported below all come from one sample, sequenced in a study of cytotoxic CD8 clonotypes in ibrutinib-treated CLL. Some clones are missing from TCRdb's copy, which holds only in-frame ones; the method was immunoSEQ multiplex PCR. Of roughly 56,000 clones listed, roughly 70% were seen once; the top ten hold around 42%. The sample was PBMCs, taken after 12 months of ibrutinib treatment. The origin of the receptors is a human donor with chronic lymphocytic leukemia.

The V and J genes are TRBV7-6 and TRBJ1-5; 7 bases line up with TRBD1. Germline CDR1 SGHVS, CDR2 FNYEAQ. CDR3 length equals 15 residues. With V trimmed by 5 bases and J by 4 bases, 8 bases remained unmatched. The CDR3 sequence is CASSRYTGENQPQHF. DNA of the CDR3: TGTGCCAGCAGCCGATATACAGGGGAGAATCAGCCCCAGCATTTT.

The chain uses TRBV19 and TRBJ1-1; D is undetermined. Trimming took 8 bases from V and 6 from J, leaving 4 bases between them. Germline CDR1 LNHDA, CDR2 SQIVND (reference sequence). The CDR3 has 9 amino acids. The CDR3 DNA follows: TGTGCCAGTGGTCCTGAAGCTTTCTTT. Its protein is CASGPEAFF.

The CDR3 sequence is CASSPGGWNTEAFF. CDR3 nucleotides: TGTGCCAGCAGTCCAGGGGGCTGGAACACTGAAGCTTTCTTT. The chain couples TRBV28 to TRBJ1-1; 8 bases agree with TRBD1. The CDR3 contains 14 residues. The J segment lost 1 base and the V segment lost 5 bases, leaving 3 bases of the junction unmatched. Germline loops: CDR1 MDHEN, CDR2 SYDVKM.

The CDR3 loop reads CASSLGTGGRETQYF. CDR3 DNA sequence: TGCGCCAGCAGCTTGGGGACAGGGGGCCGGGAGACCCAGTACTTC. The J gene is TRBJ2-5, the V gene TRBV5-1; TRBD1 matches 11 bases. The germline V gene has CDR1 SGHRS and CDR2 YFSETQ. V gave up 0 bases and J gave up 5 bases; unmatched junction bases: 3. The CDR3 covers 15 residues.

This clone was counted between two and nine times. CDR3 residues: CASNTGGRHANTGELFF. CDR3 nucleotide sequence: TGTGCCAGTAACACAGGGGGAAGGCACGCGAACACCGGGGAGCTGTTTTTT. The rearrangement links TRBV19 to TRBJ2-2; the match to TRBD1 covers 8 bases. Per the germline V gene, CDR1 is LNHDA and CDR2 is SQIVND (reference sequence). This CDR3 spans 17 amino acids. V shed 7 bases and J 0 bases; nucleotides not matched to a gene: 10.

This clone is a singleton in its sample. At one of its ends the junction is not consistent with the germline gene, which may arise from a read error. The chain uses TRBV2 and TRBJ2-6, with unresolved D. CDR1 and CDR2 from the germline V gene are SNHLY and FYNNEI. The CDR3 loop spans 16 amino acids. As DNA, the CDR3 is TGTGCCAGCGGTGAGGACGCTTTCTCTGGGGCCAACGTCCTGACTTTC. This encodes CASGEDAFSGANVLTF.

This clone appeared a single time. V usage is TRBV6-1 and J usage is TRBJ2-7; D may be TRBD2 (5 bases). Germline lookup yields CDR1 MNHNS and CDR2 SASEGT. The CDR3 covers 14 residues. The V end lost 6 bases, the J end lost 2 bases, and 14 bases lay between the germline ends. The CDR3 bases are TGTGCCAGCAGATCCGTTGGGAGTACCTACGAGCAGTACTTC. Translated, it gives CASRSVGSTYEQYF.

The chain employs TRBV28 and TRBJ1-4, with 9 bases aligning to TRBD1. CDR1 is MDHEN and CDR2 is SYDVKM in the germline V gene. V lost 5 bases and J lost 8; bases outside the gene matches: 12. The CDR3 runs to 16 residues. The CDR3 region is CASSPENRGLGEKLFF. DNA for the CDR3: TGTGCCAGCAGTCCCGAGAACAGGGGGCTAGGGGAAAAACTGTTTTTT. The entire variable domain, with the rest obtained from reference TRBV28 and TRBJ1-4, is as follows: DVKVTQSSRYLVKRTGEKVFLECVQDMDHENMFWYRQDPGLGLRLIYFSYDVKMKEKGDIPEGYSVSREKKERFSLILESASTNQTSMYLCASSPENRGLGEKLFFGSGTQLSVL.

This clone was seen just once. The chain recombines TRBV11-2 with TRBJ2-1, with 8 positions matching TRBD1. The CDR3 is 14 amino acids. V dropped 3 bases and J dropped 8; count of bases not matched to a gene: 6. Germline CDR1 and CDR2: SGHAT and FQNNGV. The CDR3 sequence: CASSFGQGGYEQFF. DNA of the CDR3: TGTGCCAGCAGCTTCGGACAGGGTGGGTATGAGCAGTTCTTC.

The chain joins TRBV6-6 to TRBJ2-7; D is possibly TRBD1 (6 bases). Trimming took off 6 bases at V and 1 base at J, with 13 bases between the two ends. The CDR3 covers 14 residues. The germline gives CDR1 MNHNY, CDR2 SVGAGI (reference sequence). For the CDR3, the DNA is TGTGCCAGCAGCCTCCCCGGACAGTCCTACGAGCAGTACTTC. The encoded protein is CASSLPGQSYEQYF.